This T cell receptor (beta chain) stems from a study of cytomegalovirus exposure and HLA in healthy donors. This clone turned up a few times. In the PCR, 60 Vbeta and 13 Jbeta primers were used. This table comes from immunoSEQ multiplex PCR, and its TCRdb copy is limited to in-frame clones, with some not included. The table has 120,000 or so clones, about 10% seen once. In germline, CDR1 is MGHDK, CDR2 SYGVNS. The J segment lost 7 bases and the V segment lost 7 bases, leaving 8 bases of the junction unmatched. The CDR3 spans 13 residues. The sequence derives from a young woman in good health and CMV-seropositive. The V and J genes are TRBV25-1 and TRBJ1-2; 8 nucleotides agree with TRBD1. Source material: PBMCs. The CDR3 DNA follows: TGTGCCAGCACAGGGGGCGCTTGGGGTGGCTACACCTTC. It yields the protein CASTGGAWGGYTF.